The rows below give T cell receptor beta chains drawn from one sample of a study of lymphopenia after photon versus proton radiotherapy. Data came from immunoSEQ multiplex PCR; TCRdb stores just in-frame clones and leaves some out. In the table there are 150,000 to 200,000 clones, approximately 91% of which are singletons. The sample was peripheral blood, taken from a patient treated with photon-based radiotherapy. These receptors were collected from a man aged 45 to 65 with gastric cancer. Both conserved end residues are part of each CDR3. Fields, in order: J gene, clone size, V gene, D gene, CDR3 protein, CDR3 DNA. A D gene is named only where the DNA matches it firmly. A row's size may be missing; if present it is once, few, many or a size class.

J gene: TRBJ2-7; clone size: -; V gene: TRBV10-2; D gene: TRBD2; CDR3 protein: CASSVERDAYEQYF; CDR3 DNA: TGCGCCAGCAGCGTCGAGCGGGATGCCTACGAGCAGTACTTC
J gene: TRBJ1-5; clone size: once; V gene: TRBV27; D gene: -; CDR3 protein: CASSSWARPNQPQHF; CDR3 DNA: TGTGCCAGCAGCTCATGGGCCCGCCCCAATCAGCCCCAGCATTTT
J gene: TRBJ2-7; clone size: -; V gene: TRBV5-1; D gene: -; CDR3 protein: CASSFDLYEQYF; CDR3 DNA: TGCGCCAGCAGCTTTGACCTCTACGAGCAGTACTTC
J gene: TRBJ1-2; clone size: -; V gene: TRBV6-5; D gene: TRBD1; CDR3 protein: CASSRDRAGYTF; CDR3 DNA: TGTGCCAGCAGCCGGGACAGGGCTGGCTACACCTTC
J gene: TRBJ1-2; clone size: -; V gene: TRBV5-6; D gene: TRBD1; CDR3 protein: CASSLGQGASYGYTF; CDR3 DNA: TGTGCCAGCAGCTTGGGACAGGGGGCGAGCTATGGCTACACCTTC
J gene: TRBJ2-7; clone size: few; V gene: TRBV7-2; D gene: TRBD2; CDR3 protein: CASSIRISGSPLKNEQYF; CDR3 DNA: TGTGCCAGCAGCATCCGGATTAGCGGGAGCCCCCTTAAGAACGAGCAGTACTTC
J gene: TRBJ2-1; clone size: -; V gene: TRBV9; D gene: TRBD1; CDR3 protein: CASSAGTGSNNEQFF; CDR3 DNA: TGTGCCAGCAGCGCCGGGACAGGGAGTAATAATGAGCAGTTCTTC
J gene: TRBJ2-7; clone size: few; V gene: TRBV30; D gene: TRBD2; CDR3 protein: CAWSAGLARLAFYEQYF; CDR3 DNA: TGTGCCTGGAGTGCCGGACTAGCGAGATTAGCCTTCTACGAGCAGTACTTC
J gene: TRBJ1-2; clone size: -; V gene: TRBV7-9; D gene: TRBD1; CDR3 protein: CASSISQGASYGYTF; CDR3 DNA: TGTGCCAGCAGCATATCCCAGGGGGCTTCCTATGGCTACACCTTC
J gene: TRBJ2-5; clone size: once; V gene: TRBV5-1; D gene: -; CDR3 protein: CASSLAGLSYF; CDR3 DNA: TGCGCCAGCAGCTTGGCGGGACTTTCGTACTTC
J gene: TRBJ2-7; clone size: -; V gene: TRBV5-1; D gene: -; CDR3 protein: CASSLGQVGIYEQYF; CDR3 DNA: TGCGCCAGCAGCTTGGGACAGGTGGGGATCTACGAGCAGTACTTC
J gene: TRBJ2-1; clone size: -; V gene: TRBV30; D gene: -; CDR3 protein: CAWTSVNEQFF; CDR3 DNA: TGTGCCTGGACTAGCGTTAATGAGCAGTTCTTC
J gene: TRBJ1-5; clone size: -; V gene: TRBV19; D gene: -; CDR3 protein: CASSINNQPQHF; CDR3 DNA: TGTGCCAGTAGTATCAATAATCAGCCCCAGCATTTT
J gene: TRBJ2-3; clone size: -; V gene: TRBV15; D gene: -; CDR3 protein: CATSHRDFLLASTDTQYF; CDR3 DNA: TGTGCCACCAGCCACCGGGACTTTCTACTTGCTAGCACAGATACGCAGTATTTT
J gene: TRBJ2-2; clone size: -; V gene: TRBV14; D gene: -; CDR3 protein: CASSQNIAGELFF; CDR3 DNA: TGTGCCAGCAGCCAGAACATAGCCGGGGAGCTGTTTTTT
J gene: TRBJ2-2; clone size: -; V gene: TRBV18; D gene: -; CDR3 protein: CASSLAANTGELFF; CDR3 DNA: TGTGCCAGCTCACTCGCAGCGAACACCGGGGAGCTGTTTTTT
J gene: TRBJ1-3; clone size: -; V gene: TRBV15; D gene: -; CDR3 protein: CATSKGSGNTIYF; CDR3 DNA: TGTGCCACCAGCAAGGGCTCTGGAAACACCATATATTTT
J gene: TRBJ2-1; clone size: -; V gene: TRBV7-2; D gene: -; CDR3 protein: CASSPPVIAYNEQFF; CDR3 DNA: TGTGCCAGCAGCCCCCCGGTGATAGCTTACAATGAGCAGTTCTTC
J gene: TRBJ2-6; clone size: -; V gene: TRBV19; D gene: -; CDR3 protein: CASSSGRAGANVLTF; CDR3 DNA: TGTGCCAGTAGTTCAGGAAGGGCTGGGGCCAACGTCCTGACTTTC
J gene: TRBJ2-1; clone size: -; V gene: TRBV30; D gene: TRBD2; CDR3 protein: CAWMSLADNEQFF; CDR3 DNA: TGTGCCTGGATGTCCCTAGCGGACAATGAGCAGTTCTTC
J gene: TRBJ2-7; clone size: once; V gene: TRBV7-8; D gene: -; CDR3 protein: CASSFSNYEQYF; CDR3 DNA: TGTGCCAGCAGCTTTTCGAACTACGAGCAGTACTTC
J gene: TRBJ2-7; clone size: once; V gene: TRBV6-6; D gene: -; CDR3 protein: CASTEQGAEHEQYF; CDR3 DNA: TGTGCCAGCACCGAACAGGGAGCCGAGCACGAGCAGTACTTC
J gene: TRBJ2-7; clone size: -; V gene: TRBV19; D gene: -; CDR3 protein: CATLTGIPPYEQYF; CDR3 DNA: TGTGCCACCCTCACAGGGATTCCCCCCTACGAGCAGTACTTC
J gene: TRBJ1-5; clone size: -; V gene: TRBV6-5; D gene: TRBD1; CDR3 protein: CASSSRQGENQPQHF; CDR3 DNA: TGTGCCAGCAGTTCGAGGCAGGGGGAGAATCAGCCCCAGCATTTT
J gene: TRBJ2-1; clone size: -; V gene: TRBV27; D gene: -; CDR3 protein: CASSLRDPGNNEQFF; CDR3 DNA: TGTGCCAGCAGTTTGCGAGATCCAGGGAACAATGAGCAGTTCTTC
J gene: TRBJ2-7; clone size: -; V gene: TRBV28; D gene: -; CDR3 protein: CASSLFRRQSYEQYF; CDR3 DNA: TGTGCCAGCAGTTTATTCCGACGACAGTCCTACGAGCAGTACTTC
J gene: TRBJ2-7; clone size: -; V gene: TRBV2; D gene: -; CDR3 protein: CASSQKTVFYEQYF; CDR3 DNA: TGTGCCAGCAGCCAAAAGACAGTATTCTACGAGCAGTACTTC
J gene: TRBJ1-5; clone size: -; V gene: TRBV7-2; D gene: TRBD1; CDR3 protein: CASSSTGAGQPQHF; CDR3 DNA: TGTGCCAGCAGCTCCACAGGGGCTGGGCAGCCCCAGCATTTT
J gene: TRBJ1-5; clone size: -; V gene: TRBV5-5; D gene: -; CDR3 protein: CASSQFEGPNQPQHF; CDR3 DNA: TGTGCCAGCAGCCAATTCGAAGGACCCAATCAGCCCCAGCATTTT
J gene: TRBJ2-5; clone size: -; V gene: TRBV23-1; D gene: -; CDR3 protein: CASSHLRAGQETQYF; CDR3 DNA: TGCGCCAGCAGTCACCTTAGGGCAGGACAAGAGACCCAGTACTTC
J gene: TRBJ2-7; clone size: -; V gene: TRBV5-1; D gene: -; CDR3 protein: CASSLDTEGLTYEQYF; CDR3 DNA: TGCGCCAGCAGCTTGGATACTGAGGGGCTTACCTACGAGCAGTACTTC
J gene: TRBJ2-1; clone size: once; V gene: TRBV27; D gene: TRBD2; CDR3 protein: CARAAGPSYNEQFF; CDR3 DNA: TGTGCCAGGGCAGCGGGACCCTCCTACAATGAGCAGTTCTTC
J gene: TRBJ2-6; clone size: -; V gene: TRBV7-2; D gene: -; CDR3 protein: CASSLGAGANVLTF; CDR3 DNA: TGTGCCAGCAGCTTAGGGGCAGGGGCCAACGTCCTGACTTTC
J gene: TRBJ2-3; clone size: -; V gene: TRBV28; D gene: -; CDR3 protein: CASNRDGLTDTQYF; CDR3 DNA: TGTGCCAGCAATCGGGACGGATTAACAGATACGCAGTATTTT
J gene: TRBJ2-7; clone size: few; V gene: TRBV7-9; D gene: -; CDR3 protein: CASSLVQTGTEQYF; CDR3 DNA: TGTGCCAGCAGCTTAGTCCAAACAGGGACCGAGCAGTACTTC
J gene: TRBJ2-7; clone size: -; V gene: TRBV30; D gene: TRBD2; CDR3 protein: CAWGGGLAGGPVEQYF; CDR3 DNA: TGTGCCTGGGGTGGAGGACTAGCGGGAGGGCCTGTCGAGCAGTACTTC
J gene: TRBJ2-7; clone size: -; V gene: TRBV29-1; D gene: TRBD2; CDR3 protein: CSVESLRIGLAGIQLRYEQYF; CDR3 DNA: TGCAGCGTTGAATCATTGAGGATCGGACTAGCGGGAATCCAGCTCAGGTACGAGCAGTACTTC
J gene: TRBJ1-4; clone size: -; V gene: TRBV7-9; D gene: TRBD1; CDR3 protein: CASSSTGGAGSTNEKLFF; CDR3 DNA: TGTGCCAGCAGCTCGACAGGGGGCGCGGGCTCAACTAATGAAAAACTGTTTTTT
J gene: TRBJ1-5; clone size: -; V gene: TRBV9; D gene: -; CDR3 protein: CASSVQGNQPQHF; CDR3 DNA: TGTGCCAGCAGCGTACAGGGCAATCAGCCCCAGCATTTT
J gene: TRBJ2-7; clone size: -; V gene: TRBV5-1; D gene: -; CDR3 protein: CASSLERSSYEQYF; CDR3 DNA: TGCGCCAGCAGCTTGGAAAGAAGCTCCTACGAGCAGTACTTC
J gene: TRBJ2-7; clone size: -; V gene: TRBV30; D gene: TRBD2; CDR3 protein: CAWVGASGRWSEQYF; CDR3 DNA: TGTGCCTGGGTGGGGGCTAGCGGGAGGTGGAGCGAGCAGTACTTC
J gene: TRBJ1-1; clone size: -; V gene: TRBV29-1; D gene: -; CDR3 protein: CSATLGASMSGAFF; CDR3 DNA: TGCAGCGCCACGTTGGGGGCCAGCATGTCGGGGGCTTTCTTT
J gene: TRBJ1-1; clone size: -; V gene: TRBV4-3; D gene: -; CDR3 protein: CASSQGPRLPTEAFF; CDR3 DNA: TGCGCCAGCAGCCAAGGGCCAAGACTACCCACTGAAGCTTTCTTT